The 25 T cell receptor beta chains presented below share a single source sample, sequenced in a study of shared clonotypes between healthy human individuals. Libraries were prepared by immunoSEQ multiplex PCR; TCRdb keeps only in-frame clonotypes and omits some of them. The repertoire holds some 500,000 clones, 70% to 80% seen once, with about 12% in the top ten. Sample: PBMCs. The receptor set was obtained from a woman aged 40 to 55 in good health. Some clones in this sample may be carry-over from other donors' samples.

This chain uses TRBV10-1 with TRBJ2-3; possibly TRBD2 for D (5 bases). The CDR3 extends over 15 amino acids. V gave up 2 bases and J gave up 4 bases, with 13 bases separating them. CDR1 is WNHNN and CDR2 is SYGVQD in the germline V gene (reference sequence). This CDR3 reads CASSEGRAGSDTQYF. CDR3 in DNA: TGCGCCAGCAGTGAGGGGCGGGCCGGGTCAGATACGCAGTATTTT.

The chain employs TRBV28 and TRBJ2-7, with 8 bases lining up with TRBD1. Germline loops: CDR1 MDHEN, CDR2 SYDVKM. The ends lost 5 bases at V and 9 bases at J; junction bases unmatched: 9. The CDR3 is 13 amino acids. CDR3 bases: TGTGCCAGCAGTCAAGGACAGGGCATGACGCAGTACTTC. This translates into CASSQGQGMTQYF.

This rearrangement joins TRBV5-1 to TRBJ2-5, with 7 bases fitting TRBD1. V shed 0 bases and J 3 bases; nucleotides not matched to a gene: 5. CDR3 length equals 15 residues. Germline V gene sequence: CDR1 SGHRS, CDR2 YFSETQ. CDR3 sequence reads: CASSLAGTAEETQYF. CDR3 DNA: TGCGCCAGCAGCTTGGCGGGGACAGCAGAAGAGACCCAGTACTTC.

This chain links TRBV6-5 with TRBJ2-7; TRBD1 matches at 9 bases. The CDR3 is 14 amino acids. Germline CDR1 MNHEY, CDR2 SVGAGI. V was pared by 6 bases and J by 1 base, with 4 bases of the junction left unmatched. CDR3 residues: CASRGDRESYEQYF. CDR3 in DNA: TGTGCCAGCAGGGGGGACAGGGAATCCTACGAGCAGTACTTC.

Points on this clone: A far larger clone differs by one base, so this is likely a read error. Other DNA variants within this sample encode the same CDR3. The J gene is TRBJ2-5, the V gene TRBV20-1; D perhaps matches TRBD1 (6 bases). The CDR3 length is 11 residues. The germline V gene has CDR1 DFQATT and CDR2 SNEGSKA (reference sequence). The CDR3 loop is CSGQLGETQYF. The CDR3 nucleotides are TGCAGCGGACAGTTAGGCGAGACCCAGTACTTC.

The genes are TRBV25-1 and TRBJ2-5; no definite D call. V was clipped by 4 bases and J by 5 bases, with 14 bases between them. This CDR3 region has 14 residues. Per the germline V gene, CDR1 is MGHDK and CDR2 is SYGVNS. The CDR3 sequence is CASSGALGRETQYF. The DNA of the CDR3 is TGTGCCAGCAGTGGGGCATTGGGAAGGGAGACCCAGTACTTC.

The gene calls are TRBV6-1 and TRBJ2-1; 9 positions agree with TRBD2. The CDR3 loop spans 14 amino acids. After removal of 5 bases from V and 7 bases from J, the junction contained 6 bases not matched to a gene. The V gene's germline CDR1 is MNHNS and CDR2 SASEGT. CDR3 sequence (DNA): TGTGCCAGCAGTAGGACTAGCGTGGGGAATGAGCAGTTCTTC. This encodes CASSRTSVGNEQFF.

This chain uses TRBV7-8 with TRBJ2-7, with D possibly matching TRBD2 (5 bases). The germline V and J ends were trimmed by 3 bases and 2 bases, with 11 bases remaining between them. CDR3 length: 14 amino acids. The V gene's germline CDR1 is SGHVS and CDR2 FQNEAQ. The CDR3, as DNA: TGTGCCAGCAGCTTGACTATCTCTACCTACGAGCAGTACTTC. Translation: CASSLTISTYEQYF. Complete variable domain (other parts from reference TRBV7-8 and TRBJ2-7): GAGVSQSPRYKVAKRGQDVALRCDPISGHVSLFWYQQALGQGPEFLTYFQNEAQLDKSGLPSDRFFAERPEGSVSTLKIQRTQQEDSAVYLCASSLTISTYEQYFGPGTRLTVT.

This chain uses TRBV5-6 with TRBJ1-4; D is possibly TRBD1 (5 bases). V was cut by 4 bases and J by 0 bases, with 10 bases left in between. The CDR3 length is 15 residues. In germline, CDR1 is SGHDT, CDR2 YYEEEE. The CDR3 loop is CASSPPGPTNEKLFF. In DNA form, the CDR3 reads TGTGCCAGCAGCCCTCCGGGGCCAACTAATGAAAAACTGTTTTTT.

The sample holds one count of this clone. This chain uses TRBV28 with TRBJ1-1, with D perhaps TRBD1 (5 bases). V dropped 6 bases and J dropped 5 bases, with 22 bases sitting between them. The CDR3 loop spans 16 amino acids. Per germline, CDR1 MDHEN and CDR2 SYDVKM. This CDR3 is CASRLGLGSEGTEAFF. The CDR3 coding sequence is TGTGCCAGCAGACTAGGGTTAGGGTCCGAGGGGACTGAAGCTTTCTTT. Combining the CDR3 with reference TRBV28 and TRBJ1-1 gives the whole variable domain DVKVTQSSRYLVKRTGEKVFLECVQDMDHENMFWYRQDPGLGLRLIYFSYDVKMKEKGDIPEGYSVSREKKERFSLILESASTNQTSMYLCASRLGLGSEGTEAFFGQGTRLTVV.

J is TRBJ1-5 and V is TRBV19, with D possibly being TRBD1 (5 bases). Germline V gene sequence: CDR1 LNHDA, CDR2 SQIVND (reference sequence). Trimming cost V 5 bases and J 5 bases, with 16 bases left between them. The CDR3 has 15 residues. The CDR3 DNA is TGTGCCAGTAGTCAACAGGTAGCGGGTCATCAGCCCCAGCATTTT. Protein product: CASSQQVAGHQPQHF. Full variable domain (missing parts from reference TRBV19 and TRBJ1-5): DGGITQSPKYLFRKEGQNVTLSCEQNLNHDAMYWYRQDPGQGLRLIYYSQIVNDFQKGDIAEGYSVSREKKESFPLTVTSAQKNPTAFYLCASSQQVAGHQPQHFGDGTRLSIL.

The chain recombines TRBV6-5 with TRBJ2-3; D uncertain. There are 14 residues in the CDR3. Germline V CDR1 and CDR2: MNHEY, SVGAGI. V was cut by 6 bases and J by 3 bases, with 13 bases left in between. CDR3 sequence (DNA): TGTGCCAGCAGCCCGACCTTTAGAACAGATACGCAGTATTTT. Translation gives CASSPTFRTDTQYF.

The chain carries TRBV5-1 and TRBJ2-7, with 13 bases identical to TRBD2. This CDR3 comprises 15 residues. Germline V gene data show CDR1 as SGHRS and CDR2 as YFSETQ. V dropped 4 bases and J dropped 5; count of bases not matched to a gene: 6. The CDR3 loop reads CASSPGLAGDHEQYF. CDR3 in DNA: TGCGCCAGCAGCCCAGGACTAGCGGGAGACCACGAGCAGTACTTC.

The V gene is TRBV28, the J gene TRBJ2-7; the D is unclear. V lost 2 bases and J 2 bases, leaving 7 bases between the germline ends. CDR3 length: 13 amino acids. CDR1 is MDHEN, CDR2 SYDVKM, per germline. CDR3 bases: TGTGCCAGCAGTTTAGGGAACACCTACGAGCAGTACTTC. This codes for CASSLGNTYEQYF.

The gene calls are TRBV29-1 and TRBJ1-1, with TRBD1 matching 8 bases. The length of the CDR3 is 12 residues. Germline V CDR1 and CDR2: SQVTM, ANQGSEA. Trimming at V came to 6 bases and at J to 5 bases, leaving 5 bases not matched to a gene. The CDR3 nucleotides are TGCAGCGTGCAGACAGGGGATACTGAAGCTTTCTTT. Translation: CSVQTGDTEAFF.

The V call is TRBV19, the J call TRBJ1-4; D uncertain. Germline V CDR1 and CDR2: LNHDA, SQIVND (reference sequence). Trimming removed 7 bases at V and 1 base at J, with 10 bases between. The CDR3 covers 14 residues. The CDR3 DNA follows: TGTGCCAGTACCGCTGGGGAAACTAATGAAAAACTGTTTTTT. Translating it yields CASTAGETNEKLFF.

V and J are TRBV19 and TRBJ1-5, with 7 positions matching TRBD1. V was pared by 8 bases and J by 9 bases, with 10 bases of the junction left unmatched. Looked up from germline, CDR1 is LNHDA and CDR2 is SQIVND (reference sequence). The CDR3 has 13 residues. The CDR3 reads CASARDSQLPQHF. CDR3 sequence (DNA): TGTGCCAGTGCTAGGGACAGCCAGCTGCCCCAGCATTTT.

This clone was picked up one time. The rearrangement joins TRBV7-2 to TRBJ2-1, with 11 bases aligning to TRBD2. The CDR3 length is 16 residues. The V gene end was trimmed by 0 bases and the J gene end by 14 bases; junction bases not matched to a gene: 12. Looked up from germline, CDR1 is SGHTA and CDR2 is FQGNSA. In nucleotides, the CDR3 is TGTGCCAGCAGCTTAGCGACTAGCGGGATTGTGCGGCGGGAGTTCTTC. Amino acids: CASSLATSGIVRREFF.

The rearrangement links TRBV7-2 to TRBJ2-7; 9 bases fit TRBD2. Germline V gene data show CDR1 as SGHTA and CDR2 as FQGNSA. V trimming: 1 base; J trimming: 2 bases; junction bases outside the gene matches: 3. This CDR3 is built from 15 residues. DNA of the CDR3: TGTGCCAGCAGCTTAGGTGCGGGAGGGCCCTACGAGCAGTACTTC. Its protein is CASSLGAGGPYEQYF.

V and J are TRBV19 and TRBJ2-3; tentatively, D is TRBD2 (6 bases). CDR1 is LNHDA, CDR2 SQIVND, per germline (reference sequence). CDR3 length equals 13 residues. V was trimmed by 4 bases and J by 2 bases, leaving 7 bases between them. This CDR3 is CASSTRDTDTQYF. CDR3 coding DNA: TGTGCCAGTAGTACGCGGGACACAGATACGCAGTATTTT.

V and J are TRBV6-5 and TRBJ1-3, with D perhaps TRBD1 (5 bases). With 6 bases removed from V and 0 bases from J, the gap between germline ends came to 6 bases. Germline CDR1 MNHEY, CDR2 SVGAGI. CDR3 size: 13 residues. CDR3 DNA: TGTGCCAGCAGAAGGGGCTCTGGAAACACCATATATTTT. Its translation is CASRRGSGNTIYF.

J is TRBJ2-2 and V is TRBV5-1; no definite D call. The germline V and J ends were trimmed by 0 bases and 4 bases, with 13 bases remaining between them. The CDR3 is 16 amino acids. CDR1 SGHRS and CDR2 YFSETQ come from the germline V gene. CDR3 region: CASSLVPDGFTGELFF. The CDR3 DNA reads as TGCGCCAGCAGCTTGGTGCCAGATGGCTTCACCGGGGAGCTGTTTTTT. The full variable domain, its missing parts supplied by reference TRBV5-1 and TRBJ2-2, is KAGVTQTPRYLIKTRGQQVTLSCSPISGHRSVSWYQQTPGQGLQFLFEYFSETQRNKGNFPGRFSGRQFSNSRSEMNVSTLELGDSALYLCASSLVPDGFTGELFFGEGSRLTVL.

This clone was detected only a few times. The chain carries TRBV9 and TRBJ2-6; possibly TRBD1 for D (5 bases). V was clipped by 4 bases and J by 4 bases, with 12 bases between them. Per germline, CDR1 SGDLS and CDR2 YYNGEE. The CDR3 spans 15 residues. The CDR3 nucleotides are TGTGCCAGCAGCACAACAGGTACAGGGGCCAACGTCCTGACTTTC. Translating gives CASSTTGTGANVLTF.

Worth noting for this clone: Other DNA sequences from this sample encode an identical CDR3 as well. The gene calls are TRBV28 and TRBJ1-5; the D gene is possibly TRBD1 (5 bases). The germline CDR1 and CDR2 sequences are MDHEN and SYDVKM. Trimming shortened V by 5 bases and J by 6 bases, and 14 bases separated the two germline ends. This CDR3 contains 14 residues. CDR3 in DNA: TGTGCCAGCAGTCCCGGGGGAACGGGTCAGCCCCAGCATTTT. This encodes CASSPGGTGQPQHF. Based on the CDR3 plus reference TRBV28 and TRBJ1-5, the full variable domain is DVKVTQSSRYLVKRTGEKVFLECVQDMDHENMFWYRQDPGLGLRLIYFSYDVKMKEKGDIPEGYSVSREKKERFSLILESASTNQTSMYLCASSPGGTGQPQHFGDGTRLSIL.

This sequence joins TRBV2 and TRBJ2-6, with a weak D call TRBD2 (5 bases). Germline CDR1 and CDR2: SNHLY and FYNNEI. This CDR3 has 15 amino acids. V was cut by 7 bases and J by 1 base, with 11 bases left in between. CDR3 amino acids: CASKSRGSGANVLTF. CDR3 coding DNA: TGTGCCAGCAAGTCCCGAGGGTCTGGGGCCAACGTCCTGACTTTC.